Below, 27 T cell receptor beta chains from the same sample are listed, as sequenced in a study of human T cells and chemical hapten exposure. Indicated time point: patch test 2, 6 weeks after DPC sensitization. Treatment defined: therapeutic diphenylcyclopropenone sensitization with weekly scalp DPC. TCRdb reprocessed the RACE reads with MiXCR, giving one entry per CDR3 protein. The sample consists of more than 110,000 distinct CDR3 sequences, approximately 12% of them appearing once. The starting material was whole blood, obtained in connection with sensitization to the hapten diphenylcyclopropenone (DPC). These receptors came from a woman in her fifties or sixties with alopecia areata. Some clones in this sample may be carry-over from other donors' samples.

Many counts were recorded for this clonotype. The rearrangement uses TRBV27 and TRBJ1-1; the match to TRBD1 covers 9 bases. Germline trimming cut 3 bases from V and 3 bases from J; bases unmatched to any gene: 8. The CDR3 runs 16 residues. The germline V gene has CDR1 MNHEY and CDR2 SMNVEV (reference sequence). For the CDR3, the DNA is TGTGCCAGCAGTTTGGGACAGGGAGTTAGAGACACTGAAGCTTTCTTT. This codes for CASSLGQGVRDTEAFF.

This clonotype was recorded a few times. CDR3 sequence reads: CASSLRDRGLYEQYF. The CDR3 nucleotides read TGCGCCAGCAGCTTGCGGGACAGGGGGCTCTACGAGCAGTACTTC. This sequence joins TRBV5-1 and TRBJ2-7, with TRBD1 matching over 12 bases. Germline V gene lookup returns CDR1 SGHRS and CDR2 YFSETQ. V gave up 1 base and J gave up 3 bases; unmatched junction bases: 2. This CDR3 has 15 amino acids.

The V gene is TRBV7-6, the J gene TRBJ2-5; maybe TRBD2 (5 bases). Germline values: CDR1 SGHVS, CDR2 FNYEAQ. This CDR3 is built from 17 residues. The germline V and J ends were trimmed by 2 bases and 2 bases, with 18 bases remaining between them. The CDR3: CASSLLGRTLTQETQYF. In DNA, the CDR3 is TGTGCCAGCAGCTTACTCGGCAGGACTCTCACACAAGAGACCCAGTACTTC.

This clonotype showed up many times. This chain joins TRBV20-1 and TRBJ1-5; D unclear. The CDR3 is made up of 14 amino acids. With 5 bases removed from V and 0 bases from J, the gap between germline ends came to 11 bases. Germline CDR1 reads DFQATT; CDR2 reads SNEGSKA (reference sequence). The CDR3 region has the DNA TGCAGTGCTGGCCCGACTATTAGCAATCAGCCCCAGCATTTT. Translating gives CSAGPTISNQPQHF.

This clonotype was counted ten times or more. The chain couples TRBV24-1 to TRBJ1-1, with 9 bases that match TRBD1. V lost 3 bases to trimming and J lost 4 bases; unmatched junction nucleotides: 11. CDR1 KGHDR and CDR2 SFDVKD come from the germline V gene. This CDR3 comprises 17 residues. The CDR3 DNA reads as TGTGCCACCAGTGATCTAACGACAGGGGGGGCAGGCACTGAAGCTTTCTTT. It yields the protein CATSDLTTGGAGTEAFF.

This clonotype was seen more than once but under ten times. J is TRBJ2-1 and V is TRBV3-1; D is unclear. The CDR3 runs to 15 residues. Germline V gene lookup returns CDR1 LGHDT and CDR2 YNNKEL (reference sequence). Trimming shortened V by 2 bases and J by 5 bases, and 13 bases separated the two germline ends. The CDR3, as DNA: TGTGCCAGCAGCCAAAAGGTCGGCTACAACAATGAGCAGTTCTTC. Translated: CASSQKVGYNNEQFF.

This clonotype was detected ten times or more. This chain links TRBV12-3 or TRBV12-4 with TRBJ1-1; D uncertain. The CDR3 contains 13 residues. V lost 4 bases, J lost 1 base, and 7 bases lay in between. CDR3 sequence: CASSWSANTEAFF. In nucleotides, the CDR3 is TGTGCCAGCAGTTGGTCTGCGAACACTGAAGCTTTCTTT.

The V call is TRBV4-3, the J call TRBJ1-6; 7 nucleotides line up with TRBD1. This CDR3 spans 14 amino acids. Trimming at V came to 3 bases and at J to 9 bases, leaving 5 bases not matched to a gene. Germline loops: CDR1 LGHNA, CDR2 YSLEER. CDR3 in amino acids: CASSHTTGSSPLHF. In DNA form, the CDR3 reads TGCGCCAGCAGCCACACGACAGGGAGTTCACCCCTCCACTTT.

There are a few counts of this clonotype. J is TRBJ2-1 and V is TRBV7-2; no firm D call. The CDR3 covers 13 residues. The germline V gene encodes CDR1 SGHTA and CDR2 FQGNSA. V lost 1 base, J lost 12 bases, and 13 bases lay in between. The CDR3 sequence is CASSLGLVMLQFF. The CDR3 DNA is TGTGCCAGCAGCTTAGGATTAGTCATGCTGCAGTTCTTC.

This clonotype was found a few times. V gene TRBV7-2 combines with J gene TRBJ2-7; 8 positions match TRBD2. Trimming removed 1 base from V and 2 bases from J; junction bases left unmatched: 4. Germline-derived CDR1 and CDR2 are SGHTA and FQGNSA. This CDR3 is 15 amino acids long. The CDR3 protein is CASSLDGSGTYEQYF. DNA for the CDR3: TGTGCCAGCAGCTTAGATGGTAGCGGGACCTACGAGCAGTACTTC.

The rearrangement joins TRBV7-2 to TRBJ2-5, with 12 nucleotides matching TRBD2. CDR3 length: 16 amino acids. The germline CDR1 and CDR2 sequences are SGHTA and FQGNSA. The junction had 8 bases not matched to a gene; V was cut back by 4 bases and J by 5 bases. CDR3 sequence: CASSSMGLAGAETQYF. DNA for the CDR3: TGTGCCAGCAGCTCTATGGGACTAGCGGGCGCTGAGACCCAGTACTTC.

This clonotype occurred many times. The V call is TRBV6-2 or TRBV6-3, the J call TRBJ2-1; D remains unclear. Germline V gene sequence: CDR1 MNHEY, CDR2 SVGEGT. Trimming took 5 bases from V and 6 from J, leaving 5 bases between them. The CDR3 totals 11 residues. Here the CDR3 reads CASSPLNEQFF. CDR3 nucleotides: TGTGCCAGCAGTCCCCTCAATGAGCAGTTCTTC.

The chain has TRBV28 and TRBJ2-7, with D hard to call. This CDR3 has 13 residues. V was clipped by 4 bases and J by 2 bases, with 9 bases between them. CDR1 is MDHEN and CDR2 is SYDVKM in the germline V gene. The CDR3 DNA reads TGTGCCAGCAGTTCGGCAGGAGCCTACGAGCAGTACTTC. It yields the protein CASSSAGAYEQYF.

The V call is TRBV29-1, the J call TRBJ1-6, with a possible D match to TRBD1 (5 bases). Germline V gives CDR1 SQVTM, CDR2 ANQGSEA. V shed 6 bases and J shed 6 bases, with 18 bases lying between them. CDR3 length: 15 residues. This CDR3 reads CSVAAGLGVNSPLHF. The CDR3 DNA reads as TGCAGCGTGGCGGCGGGGCTCGGGGTTAATTCACCCCTCCACTTT.

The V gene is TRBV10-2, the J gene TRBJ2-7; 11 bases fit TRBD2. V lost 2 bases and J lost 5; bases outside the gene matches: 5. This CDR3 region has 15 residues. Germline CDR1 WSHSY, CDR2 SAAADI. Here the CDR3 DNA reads TGCGCCAGCAGTGAGGGGACTAGCGGACAAGACGAGCAGTACTTC. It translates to CASSEGTSGQDEQYF.

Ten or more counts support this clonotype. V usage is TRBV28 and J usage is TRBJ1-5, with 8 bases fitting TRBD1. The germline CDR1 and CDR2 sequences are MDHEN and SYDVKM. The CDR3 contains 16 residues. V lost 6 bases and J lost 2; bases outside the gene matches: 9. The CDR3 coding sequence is TGTGCCAGCAGGGGGACAGGCCCCTCGGGCAATCAGCCCCAGCATTTT. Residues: CASRGTGPSGNQPQHF. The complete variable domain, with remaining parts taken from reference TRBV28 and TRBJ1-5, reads DVKVTQSSRYLVKRTGEKVFLECVQDMDHENMFWYRQDPGLGLRLIYFSYDVKMKEKGDIPEGYSVSREKKERFSLILESASTNQTSMYLCASRGTGPSGNQPQHFGDGTRLSIL.

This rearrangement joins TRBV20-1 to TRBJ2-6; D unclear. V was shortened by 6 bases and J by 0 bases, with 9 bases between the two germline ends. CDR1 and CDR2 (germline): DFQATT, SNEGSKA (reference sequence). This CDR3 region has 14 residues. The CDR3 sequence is CSADDSSGANVLTF. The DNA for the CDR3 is TGCAGTGCAGACGATAGCTCTGGGGCCAACGTCCTGACTTTC.

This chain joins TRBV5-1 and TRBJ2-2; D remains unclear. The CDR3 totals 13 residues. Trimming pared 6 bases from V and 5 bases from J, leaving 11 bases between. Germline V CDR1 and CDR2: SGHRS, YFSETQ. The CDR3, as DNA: TGCGCCAGCAAAGGGAATGGGACCGGGGAGCTGTTTTTT. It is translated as CASKGNGTGELFF.

The CDR3 bases are TGTGCCAGCAGCTTATGGACAGGGGGCTACGAGCAGTACTTC. Its translation is CASSLWTGGYEQYF. The chain combines TRBV7-2 with TRBJ2-7; 10 bases map to TRBD1. Per germline, CDR1 SGHTA and CDR2 FQGNSA. This CDR3 contains 14 residues. V dropped 2 bases and J dropped 3; count of bases not matched to a gene: 1.

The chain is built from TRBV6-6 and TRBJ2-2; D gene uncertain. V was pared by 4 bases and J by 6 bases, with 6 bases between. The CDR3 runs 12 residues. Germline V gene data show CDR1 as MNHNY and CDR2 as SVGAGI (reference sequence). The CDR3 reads CASSSPSGELFF. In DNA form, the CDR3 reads TGTGCCAGCAGTTCCCCATCCGGGGAGCTGTTTTTT.

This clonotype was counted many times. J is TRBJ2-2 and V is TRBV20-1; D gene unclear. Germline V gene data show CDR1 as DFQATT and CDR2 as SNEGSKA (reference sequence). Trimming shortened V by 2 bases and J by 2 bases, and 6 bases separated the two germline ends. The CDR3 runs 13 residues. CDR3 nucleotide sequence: TGCAGTGCTAGACGGGTTAACACCGGGGAGCTGTTTTTT. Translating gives CSARRVNTGELFF.

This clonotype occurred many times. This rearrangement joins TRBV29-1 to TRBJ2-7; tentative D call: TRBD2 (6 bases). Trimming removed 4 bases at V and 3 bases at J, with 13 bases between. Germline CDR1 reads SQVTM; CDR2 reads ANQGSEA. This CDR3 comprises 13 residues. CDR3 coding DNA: TGCAGCGTTGTGGCGGGAAGGGTCTACGAGCAGTACTTC. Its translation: CSVVAGRVYEQYF.

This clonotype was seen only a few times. The CDR3 reads CAWSPPGQGSGEQFF. As DNA, the CDR3 is TGTGCCTGGAGTCCTCCGGGACAGGGGTCAGGTGAGCAGTTCTTC. This chain joins TRBV30 and TRBJ2-1; 10 nucleotides align to TRBD1. Germline V CDR1 and CDR2: GTSNPN, SVGIG (reference sequence). This CDR3 is 15 amino acids long. The trim removed 2 bases at V and 9 bases at J, leaving 10 bases unmatched.

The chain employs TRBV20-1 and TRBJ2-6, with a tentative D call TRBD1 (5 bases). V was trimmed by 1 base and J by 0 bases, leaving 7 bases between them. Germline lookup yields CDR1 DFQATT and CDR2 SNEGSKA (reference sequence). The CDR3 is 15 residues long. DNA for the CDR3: TGCAGTGCTAGAGGGGGCAGCTCTGGGGCCAACGTCCTGACTTTC. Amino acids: CSARGGSSGANVLTF.

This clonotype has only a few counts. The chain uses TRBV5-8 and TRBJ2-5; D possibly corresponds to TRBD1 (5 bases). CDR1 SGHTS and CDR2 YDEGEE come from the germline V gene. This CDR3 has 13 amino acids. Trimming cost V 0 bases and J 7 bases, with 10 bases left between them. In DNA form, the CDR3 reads TGTGCCAGCAGCTTGGGGCCCCAGGGGACCCAGTACTTC. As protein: CASSLGPQGTQYF.

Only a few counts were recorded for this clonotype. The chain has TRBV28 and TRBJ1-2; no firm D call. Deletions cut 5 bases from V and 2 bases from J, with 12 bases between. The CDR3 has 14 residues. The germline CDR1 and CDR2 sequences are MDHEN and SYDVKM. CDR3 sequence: CASSGTPENYGYTF. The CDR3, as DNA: TGTGCCAGCAGTGGCACCCCTGAAAACTATGGCTACACCTTC.

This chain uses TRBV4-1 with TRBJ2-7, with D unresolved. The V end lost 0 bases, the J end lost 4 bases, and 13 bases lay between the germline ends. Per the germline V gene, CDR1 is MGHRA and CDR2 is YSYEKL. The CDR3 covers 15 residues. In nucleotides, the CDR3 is TGCGCCAGCAGCCAAGAGAACGGCAGATATTACGAGCAGTACTTC. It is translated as CASSQENGRYYEQYF.